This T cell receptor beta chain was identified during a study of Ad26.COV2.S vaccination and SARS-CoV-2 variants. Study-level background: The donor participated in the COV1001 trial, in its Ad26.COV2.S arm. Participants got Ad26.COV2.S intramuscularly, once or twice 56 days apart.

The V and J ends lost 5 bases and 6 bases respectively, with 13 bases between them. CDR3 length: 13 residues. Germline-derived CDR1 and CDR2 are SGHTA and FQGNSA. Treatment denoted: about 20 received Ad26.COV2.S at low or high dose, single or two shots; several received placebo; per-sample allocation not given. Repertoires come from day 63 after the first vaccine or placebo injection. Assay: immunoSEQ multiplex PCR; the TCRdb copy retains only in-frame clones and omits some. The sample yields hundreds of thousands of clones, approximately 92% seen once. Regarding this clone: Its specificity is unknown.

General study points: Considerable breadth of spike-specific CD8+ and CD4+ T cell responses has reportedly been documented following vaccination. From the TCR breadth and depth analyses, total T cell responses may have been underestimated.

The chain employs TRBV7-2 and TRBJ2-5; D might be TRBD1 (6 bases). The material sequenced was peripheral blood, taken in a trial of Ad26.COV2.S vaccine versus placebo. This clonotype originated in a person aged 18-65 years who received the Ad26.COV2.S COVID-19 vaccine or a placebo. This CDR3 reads CASSSRGRKTQYF. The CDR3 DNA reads TGTGCCAGCAGCAGCAGGGGTAGGAAGACCCAGTACTTC.